These T cell receptor beta chains were read from a single sample in a study of monozygotic twins with cystic fibrosis. Using immunoSEQ multiplex PCR, the repertoire was profiled, and TCRdb retains in-frame clones only, with some absent. This table has 25,000 to 30,000 clones, approximately 96% appearing once. The specimen sequenced was blood. The receptors originated from a girl aged 2 to 9 with cystic fibrosis. Each CDR3 is given with its conserved first and last residue. The order of the fields is D gene, clone size, V gene, J gene, CDR3 DNA, CDR3 protein. D genes are given only for firm matches. Size is stated for part of the rows, as once, few or many counts, or as a class when the clone is expanded.

D gene: .
clone size: .
V gene: TRBV7-9
J gene: TRBJ1-4
CDR3 DNA: TGTGCCAGCAGCTCAAGAGGGGTCCGCGTAAATGAAAAACTGTTTTTT
CDR3 protein: CASSSRGVRVNEKLFF

D gene: .
clone size: .
V gene: TRBV10-1
J gene: TRBJ2-3
CDR3 DNA: TGCGCCAGCAGTGAGCAGCGAGGAGATACGCAGTATTTT
CDR3 protein: CASSEQRGDTQYF

D gene: TRBD2
clone size: .
V gene: TRBV9
J gene: TRBJ2-7
CDR3 DNA: TGTGCCAGCAGCTTAGGACTAGCGGGAGGGCCCGACGAGCAGTACTTC
CDR3 protein: CASSLGLAGGPDEQYF

D gene: .
clone size: .
V gene: TRBV28
J gene: TRBJ1-5
CDR3 DNA: TGTGCCAGCAGTTTTTCTACAGGGCCTCAGCCCCAGCATTTT
CDR3 protein: CASSFSTGPQPQHF

D gene: TRBD2
clone size: .
V gene: TRBV5-1
J gene: TRBJ2-6
CDR3 DNA: TGCGCCAGCAGTTTGACGGGGGGGGCCACCCTCTTCTCTGGGGCCAACGTCCTGACTTTC
CDR3 protein: CASSLTGGATLFSGANVLTF

D gene: .
clone size: .
V gene: TRBV28
J gene: TRBJ2-5
CDR3 DNA: TGTGCCAGCAAGGGGACCCAGTACTTC
CDR3 protein: CASKGTQYF

D gene: .
clone size: once
V gene: TRBV6-5
J gene: TRBJ2-1
CDR3 DNA: TGTGCCAGCTGGGGGACGCTATACAATGAGCAGTTCTTC
CDR3 protein: CASWGTLYNEQFF

D gene: .
clone size: .
V gene: TRBV30
J gene: TRBJ1-2
CDR3 DNA: TGTGCCTGGAGAATAGAGGTGGGGGTCTTCGGCTATGGCTACACCTTC
CDR3 protein: CAWRIEVGVFGYGYTF

D gene: TRBD1
clone size: .
V gene: TRBV7-2
J gene: TRBJ2-7
CDR3 DNA: TGTGCCAGCAGCATGGCCGGGACAGGGGTTTACGAGCAGTACTTC
CDR3 protein: CASSMAGTGVYEQYF

D gene: .
clone size: once
V gene: TRBV5-1
J gene: TRBJ1-2
CDR3 DNA: TGCGCCAGCAGCCCCGGGGCCAGCTATGGCTACACCTTC
CDR3 protein: CASSPGASYGYTF

D gene: .
clone size: once
V gene: TRBV6-5
J gene: TRBJ1-1
CDR3 DNA: TGTGCCAGCAGACAGGGAGGGCGGACTGAAGCTTTCTTT
CDR3 protein: CASRQGGRTEAFF

D gene: TRBD2
clone size: .
V gene: TRBV11-1
J gene: TRBJ2-7
CDR3 DNA: TGTGCCAGCAGCTTAGCCCCGGAGTCTAGCGGGAGACACGAGCAGTACTTC
CDR3 protein: CASSLAPESSGRHEQYF

D gene: .
clone size: .
V gene: TRBV19
J gene: TRBJ2-3
CDR3 DNA: TGTGCCAGTAGTATAAGCCCTGCTAGCACAGATACGCAGTATTTT
CDR3 protein: CASSISPASTDTQYF

D gene: TRBD2
clone size: .
V gene: TRBV11-3
J gene: TRBJ2-2
CDR3 DNA: TGTGCCAGCAGCCTAACCCTCGGGCTAGCGGGAGGGACCGGGGAGCTGTTTTTT
CDR3 protein: CASSLTLGLAGGTGELFF

D gene: .
clone size: .
V gene: TRBV27
J gene: TRBJ1-5
CDR3 DNA: TGTGCCAGCACACCGGGCGTCAATCAGCCCCAGCATTTT
CDR3 protein: CASTPGVNQPQHF

D gene: .
clone size: .
V gene: TRBV7-9
J gene: TRBJ2-5
CDR3 DNA: TGTGCCAGCAGCGACCTGGGCGGGGCGGGGGAGACCCAGTACTTC
CDR3 protein: CASSDLGGAGETQYF

D gene: .
clone size: .
V gene: TRBV6-5
J gene: TRBJ1-2
CDR3 DNA: TGTGCCAGCAGTTTTTGGCAGGGAAGCGGCTACACCTTC
CDR3 protein: CASSFWQGSGYTF

D gene: .
clone size: .
V gene: TRBV5-1
J gene: TRBJ1-1
CDR3 DNA: TGCGCCAGCAGCTTCGTTATGGGCGGTATGAACACTGAAGCTTTCTTT
CDR3 protein: CASSFVMGGMNTEAFF

D gene: TRBD1
clone size: .
V gene: TRBV6-1
J gene: TRBJ1-4
CDR3 DNA: TGTGCCAGCCGGGACAGGGGTAATGAAAAACTGTTTTTT
CDR3 protein: CASRDRGNEKLFF

D gene: .
clone size: .
V gene: TRBV28
J gene: TRBJ2-1
CDR3 DNA: TGTGCCGATCCCCCGGGGAGCAATGAGCAGTTCTTC
CDR3 protein: CADPPGSNEQFF

D gene: .
clone size: .
V gene: TRBV5-5
J gene: TRBJ2-7
CDR3 DNA: TGTGCCAGCAGCTTGGCCCCTGGCAGGACCTACGAGCAGTACTTC
CDR3 protein: CASSLAPGRTYEQYF

D gene: .
clone size: once
V gene: TRBV19
J gene: TRBJ1-4
CDR3 DNA: TGTGCCAGTAGTATTGCCTCAACTAATGAAAAACTGTTTTTT
CDR3 protein: CASSIASTNEKLFF

D gene: .
clone size: .
V gene: TRBV18
J gene: TRBJ2-7
CDR3 DNA: TGTGCCAGCTCCCCCAGCTCCTACGAGCAGTACTTC
CDR3 protein: CASSPSSYEQYF

D gene: TRBD1
clone size: .
V gene: TRBV6-1
J gene: TRBJ1-5
CDR3 DNA: TGTGCCAGCACCTATCCGGGACAGAATCAGCCCCAGCATTTT
CDR3 protein: CASTYPGQNQPQHF

D gene: .
clone size: .
V gene: TRBV5-1
J gene: TRBJ2-7
CDR3 DNA: TGCGCCAGCAGGGACTACTACGAGCAGTACTTC
CDR3 protein: CASRDYYEQYF

D gene: .
clone size: .
V gene: TRBV6-6
J gene: TRBJ2-7
CDR3 DNA: TGTGCCAGCAGTTGGAACTCACGGGAGCAGTACTTC
CDR3 protein: CASSWNSREQYF

D gene: .
clone size: .
V gene: TRBV27
J gene: TRBJ2-5
CDR3 DNA: TGTGCCAGCAGTTTCCGCAAACAAGAGACCCAGTACTTC
CDR3 protein: CASSFRKQETQYF

D gene: TRBD2
clone size: .
V gene: TRBV5-8
J gene: TRBJ2-2
CDR3 DNA: TGTGCCAGCAGTCCCCACAGGGGGCGCACTAGCGGGAGCCCCGGGGAGCTGTTTTTT
CDR3 protein: CASSPHRGRTSGSPGELFF

D gene: TRBD1
clone size: .
V gene: TRBV19
J gene: TRBJ1-5
CDR3 DNA: TGTGCCAGTAGTGGCAGGGGGCGCCTCGGCAATCAGCCCCAGCATTTT
CDR3 protein: CASSGRGRLGNQPQHF

D gene: .
clone size: .
V gene: TRBV27
J gene: TRBJ2-1
CDR3 DNA: TGTGCCAGCAGGGTACTAGCTAGGCCTGAGCAGTTCTTC
CDR3 protein: CASRVLARPEQFF

D gene: TRBD2
clone size: .
V gene: TRBV6-4
J gene: TRBJ2-1
CDR3 DNA: TGTGCCAGCAGTGACGCTAGCGGGAGTGGTTACAATGAGCAGTTCTTC
CDR3 protein: CASSDASGSGYNEQFF

D gene: .
clone size: .
V gene: TRBV19
J gene: TRBJ2-4
CDR3 DNA: TGTGCCAGTAGTGCCCGACTAGTCCCCAAAAACATTCAGTACTTC
CDR3 protein: CASSARLVPKNIQYF

D gene: TRBD2
clone size: .
V gene: TRBV7-2
J gene: TRBJ2-7
CDR3 DNA: TGTGCCAGCAGCAGGGGGGCTAGCGGGAGTTCCTACGAGCAGTACTTC
CDR3 protein: CASSRGASGSSYEQYF